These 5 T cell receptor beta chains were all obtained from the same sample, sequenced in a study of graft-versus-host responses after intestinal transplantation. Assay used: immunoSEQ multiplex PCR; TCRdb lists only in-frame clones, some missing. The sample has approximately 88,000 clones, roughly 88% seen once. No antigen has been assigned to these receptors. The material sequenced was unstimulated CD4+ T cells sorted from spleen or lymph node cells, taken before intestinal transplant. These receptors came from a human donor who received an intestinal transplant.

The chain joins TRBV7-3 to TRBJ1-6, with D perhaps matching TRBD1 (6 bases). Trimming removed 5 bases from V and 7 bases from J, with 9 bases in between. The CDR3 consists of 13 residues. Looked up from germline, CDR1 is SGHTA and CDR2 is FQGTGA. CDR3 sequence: CASSPGANSPLHF. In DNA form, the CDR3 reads TGTGCCAGCAGCCCAGGGGCAAATTCACCCCTCCACTTT.

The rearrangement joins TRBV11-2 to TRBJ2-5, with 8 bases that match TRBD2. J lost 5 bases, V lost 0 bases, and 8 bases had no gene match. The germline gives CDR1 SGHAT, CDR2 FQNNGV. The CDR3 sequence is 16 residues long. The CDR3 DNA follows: TGTGCCAGCAGCTTAGATGTCGGGGGGGCTAGGGAGACCCAGTACTTC. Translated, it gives CASSLDVGGARETQYF. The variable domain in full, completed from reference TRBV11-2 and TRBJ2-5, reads EAGVAQSPRYKIIEKRQSVAFWCNPISGHATLYWYQQILGQGPKLLIQFQNNGVVDDSQLPKDRFSAERLKGVDSTLKIQPAKLEDSAVYLCASSLDVGGARETQYFGPGTRLLVL.

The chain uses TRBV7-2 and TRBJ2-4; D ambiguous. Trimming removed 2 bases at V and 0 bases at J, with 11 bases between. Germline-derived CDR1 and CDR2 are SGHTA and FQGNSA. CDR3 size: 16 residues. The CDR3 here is CASSLYGGLAKNIQYF. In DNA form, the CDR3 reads TGTGCCAGCAGCTTATACGGTGGTCTAGCCAAAAACATTCAGTACTTC.

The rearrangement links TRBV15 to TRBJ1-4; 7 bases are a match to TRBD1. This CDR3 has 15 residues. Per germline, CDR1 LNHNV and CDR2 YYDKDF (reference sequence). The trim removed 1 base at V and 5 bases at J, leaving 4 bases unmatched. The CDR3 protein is CATSRVGQSNEKLFF. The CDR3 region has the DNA TGTGCCACCAGCAGAGTGGGACAGTCGAATGAAAAACTGTTTTTT.

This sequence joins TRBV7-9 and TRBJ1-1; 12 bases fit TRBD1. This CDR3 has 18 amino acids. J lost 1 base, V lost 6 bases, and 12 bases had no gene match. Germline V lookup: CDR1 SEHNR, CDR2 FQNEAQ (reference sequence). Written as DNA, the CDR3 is TGTGCCAGCAGACGTCCTGGGACAGGGGGCCAGGGGAACACTGAAGCTTTCTTT. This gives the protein CASRRPGTGGQGNTEAFF.